This T cell receptor (beta chain) was captured in a study of blood T cell repertoires in COVID-19. For the study at large: Sources were T cells, B-cell-depleted T cells, or PBMCs; the material itself was cDNA or gDNA.

Germline V lookup: CDR1 SGHTA, CDR2 FQGTGA. The CDR3 totals 19 residues. V shed 2 bases and J 8 bases; nucleotides not matched to a gene: 17. Measured with immunoSEQ multiplex PCR; TCRdb has only the in-frame clones, and not every one. The table includes approximately 65,000 clones, about 81% detected once. This clone was seen once. This receptor was taken from a man older than 75 with acute or convalescent COVID-19. The sample consisted of peripheral blood. The chain joins TRBV7-3 to TRBJ2-2; the match to TRBD2 covers 10 bases. This CDR3 is CASSLLQTSGSTGRGELFF. CDR3 DNA sequence: TGTGCCAGCAGCTTATTACAGACTAGCGGGTCAACCGGCCGGGGGGAGCTGTTTTTT.